These 27 T cell receptor beta chains were sequenced from one sample in a study of radiation and T cells in renal cell carcinoma. Assay: immunoSEQ multiplex PCR; the TCRdb copy retains only in-frame clones and omits some. The sample shows over 60,000 clones, 65% to 90% of them seen only once. The time point is: blood 2 weeks post-SBRT. Regarding treatment: 15 Gy SBRT to primary tumor, nephrectomy 4 weeks later. Material: blood, obtained from a patient whose treatment included radiotherapy and nephrectomy. The receptor set was obtained from a woman aged 45-65 years with renal cell carcinoma.

This clone has only one observation. J is TRBJ1-1 and V is TRBV28, with D perhaps matching TRBD1 (5 bases). From germline, CDR1 is MDHEN and CDR2 SYDVKM. This CDR3 has 14 residues. Between the trimmed V and J ends, which lost 2 bases and 3 bases, there was a span of 10 bases. The CDR3 loop is CASSLTGGYTEAFF. The CDR3, as DNA: TGTGCCAGCAGTTTAACTGGGGGATACACTGAAGCTTTCTTT.

The gene calls are TRBV18 and TRBJ2-7, with a tentative D call TRBD1 (7 bases). Germline CDR1 and CDR2: KGHSH and LQKENI. CDR3 length: 14 amino acids. With 1 base removed from V and 7 bases from J, the gap between germline ends came to 14 bases. The CDR3 loop is CASSPLRGDREQYF. In DNA form, the CDR3 reads TGTGCCAGCTCACCACTCAGGGGGGATCGTGAGCAGTACTTC.

V is TRBV9 and J is TRBJ1-2, with 7 bases identical to TRBD1. CDR3 size: 13 residues. Germline assignment: CDR1 SGDLS and CDR2 YYNGEE. The V segment lost 3 bases and the J segment 8 bases; nucleotides outside the gene matches: 7. This chain's CDR3 is CASSGQGKDGYTF. CDR3 nucleotides: TGTGCCAGCAGCGGACAGGGTAAGGACGGCTACACCTTC.

This clone was recorded a few times. The gene calls are TRBV7-2 and TRBJ2-1, with 8 bases aligning to TRBD2. With 5 bases clipped from V and 5 bases from J, the junction kept 8 bases outside the gene matches. Germline V gene data show CDR1 as SGHTA and CDR2 as FQGNSA. The CDR3 loop spans 15 amino acids. CDR3 sequence reads: CASSQQTSVNNEQFF. The DNA of the CDR3 is TGTGCCAGCAGCCAGCAGACTAGCGTAAACAATGAGCAGTTCTTC.

This clone was seen only a few times. The gene calls are TRBV5-6 and TRBJ1-5; a weak D match, TRBD1 (5 bases). This CDR3 is 12 amino acids long. Germline CDR1 is SGHDT and CDR2 is YYEEEE. Between the trimmed V and J ends, which lost 2 bases and 5 bases, there was a span of 5 bases. The CDR3 reads CASSLQDQPQHF. The DNA of the CDR3 is TGTGCCAGCAGCTTACAGGATCAGCCCCAGCATTTT.

J is TRBJ1-5 and V is TRBV6-5; D is uncertain. V dropped 6 bases and J dropped 4 bases, with 7 bases sitting between them. Germline V gene lookup returns CDR1 MNHEY and CDR2 SVGAGI. The CDR3 runs 12 residues. CDR3 in DNA: TGTGCCAGCAGGAAAGGAAATCAGCCCCAGCATTTT. Amino acids: CASRKGNQPQHF.

The chain is built from TRBV7-8 and TRBJ1-1, with unresolved D. Germline V gene sequence: CDR1 SGHVS, CDR2 FQNEAQ. Trimming removed 1 base at V and 4 bases at J, with 13 bases between. The CDR3 length is 15 residues. The CDR3 loop is CASSLVGPQSTEAFF. DNA of the CDR3: TGTGCCAGCAGCTTAGTTGGCCCCCAGTCCACTGAAGCTTTCTTT.

A few counts support this clone. V is TRBV2 and J is TRBJ2-2; unclear D gene. Germline CDR1 is SNHLY and CDR2 is FYNNEI. V lost 5 bases and J lost 1, with 5 bases in between. The CDR3 contains 13 residues. Here the CDR3 reads CASSTLNTGELFF. The DNA for the CDR3 is TGTGCCAGCAGTACGCTGAACACCGGGGAGCTGTTTTTT. The full variable domain, its missing parts supplied by reference TRBV2 and TRBJ2-2, is EPEVTQTPSHQVTQMGQEVILRCVPISNHLYFYWYRQILGQKVEFLVSFYNNEISEKSEIFDDQFSVERPDGSNFTLKIRSTKLEDSAMYFCASSTLNTGELFFGEGSRLTVL.

The V gene is TRBV7-3, the J gene TRBJ2-5; no reliable D call. This CDR3 spans 13 amino acids. Trimming cost V 2 bases and J 4 bases, with 8 bases left between them. CDR1 is SGHTA and CDR2 is FQGTGA in the germline V gene. CDR3 sequence reads: CASSLRPGETQYF. The CDR3 bases are TGTGCCAGCAGCTTACGACCCGGAGAGACCCAGTACTTC.

This clone has only a few counts. V gene TRBV2 combines with J gene TRBJ1-3; D might be TRBD1 (5 bases). This CDR3 is built from 19 residues. Germline CDR1 is SNHLY and CDR2 is FYNNEI. V lost 0 bases, J lost 0 bases, and 18 bases lay in between. This chain's CDR3 is CASSEAQEPGRSSGNTIYF. In nucleotides, the CDR3 is TGTGCCAGCAGTGAAGCGCAGGAACCGGGACGCTCCTCTGGAAACACCATATATTTT.

The chain has TRBV4-3 and TRBJ2-3; no reliable D call. The V end was cut by 0 bases, the J end by 2 bases, with 6 bases between. The CDR3 is made up of 14 amino acids. Germline CDR1 and CDR2: LGHNA and YSLEER. Written as DNA, the CDR3 is TGCGCCAGCAGCCAAGAAGCGATCACAGATACGCAGTATTTT. This encodes CASSQEAITDTQYF.

This clone was seen a few times. This rearrangement joins TRBV15 to TRBJ1-5, with a possible D match to TRBD1 (5 bases). Looked up from germline, CDR1 is LNHNV and CDR2 is YYDKDF (reference sequence). The V end lost 0 bases, the J end lost 10 bases, and 7 bases lay between the germline ends. The CDR3 spans 12 residues. For the CDR3, the DNA is TGTGCCACCAGCAGAGATCAGGGCCCCCAGCATTTT. Protein sequence: CATSRDQGPQHF. Variable domain in full (rest from reference TRBV15 and TRBJ1-5): DAMVIQNPRYQVTQFGKPVTLSCSQTLNHNVMYWYQQKSSQAPKLLFHYYDKDFNNEADTPDNFQSRRPNTSFCFLDIRSPGLGDTAMYLCATSRDQGPQHFGDGTRLSIL.

This clone was detected only once. V and J are TRBV5-1 and TRBJ2-1; no reliable D call. The CDR3 loop spans 15 amino acids. Deletions cut 3 bases from V and 6 bases from J, with 16 bases between. Per the germline V gene, CDR1 is SGHRS and CDR2 is YFSETQ. The CDR3 loop is CASSSEPLTGNEQFF. CDR3 nucleotide sequence: TGCGCCAGCAGCTCAGAGCCACTGACGGGCAATGAGCAGTTCTTC.

CDR3 coding DNA: TGTGCCAGTAGTATAGGAGGACAGGCTTGGATGAACATTCAGTACTTC. This encodes CASSIGGQAWMNIQYF. The chain couples TRBV19 to TRBJ2-4; TRBD1 matches at 7 bases. V shed 1 base, J shed 7 bases, and the junction held 10 bases outside the gene matches. The CDR3 contains 16 residues. CDR1 LNHDA and CDR2 SQIVND come from the germline V gene (reference sequence).

The chain joins TRBV6-5 to TRBJ1-5; D is undetermined. This CDR3 is 15 amino acids long. CDR1 and CDR2 from the germline V gene are MNHEY and SVGAGI. Trimming left V 6 bases short and J 5 bases short, with 17 bases between. In DNA, the CDR3 is TGTGCCAGCAGGCCACAAGGATATACCGATCAGCCCCAGCATTTT. Translated, it gives CASRPQGYTDQPQHF.

In its sample, this clone was seen a few times. Here the CDR3 reads CASSVLSGYGYTF. The CDR3 DNA reads as TGTGCCAGCAGCGTACTCTCCGGGTATGGCTACACCTTC. The V gene is TRBV9, the J gene TRBJ1-2; D call uncertain. Germline assignment: CDR1 SGDLS and CDR2 YYNGEE. V lost 1 base and J lost 5, with 9 bases in between. This CDR3 contains 13 residues. Complete variable domain (other parts from reference TRBV9 and TRBJ1-2): DSGVTQTPKHLITATGQRVTLRCSPRSGDLSVYWYQQSLDQGLQFLIQYYNGEERAKGNILERFSAQQFPDLHSELNLSSLELGDSALYFCASSVLSGYGYTFGSGTRLTVV.

The gene calls are TRBV7-2 and TRBJ2-7, with 13 bases lining up with TRBD2. The CDR3 runs to 15 residues. Germline V gene sequence: CDR1 SGHTA, CDR2 FQGNSA. The V and J ends lost 7 bases and 2 bases, in that order; junction bases with no gene match: 5. This CDR3 reads CASITTSGGPYEQYF. The CDR3 bases are TGTGCCAGCATCACGACTAGCGGGGGGCCCTACGAGCAGTACTTC.

The rearrangement joins TRBV6-6 to TRBJ2-3, with 7 positions matching TRBD1. V shed 0 bases, J shed 6 bases, and the junction held 3 bases outside the gene matches. The germline gives CDR1 MNHNY, CDR2 SVGAGI (reference sequence). This CDR3 is built from 14 residues. In DNA form, the CDR3 reads TGTGCCAGCAGTTACTCCACAGGGGAGGATACGCAGTATTTT. Amino acids: CASSYSTGEDTQYF.

V usage is TRBV7-9 and J usage is TRBJ1-1; a weak D match, TRBD1 (5 bases). There are 12 residues in the CDR3. V lost 8 bases and J lost 3, with 10 bases in between. Germline V gives CDR1 SEHNR, CDR2 FQNEAQ (reference sequence). This CDR3 reads CASVREHTEAFF. The DNA for the CDR3 is TGTGCCAGCGTCAGGGAGCACACTGAAGCTTTCTTT. Combining the CDR3 with reference TRBV7-9 and TRBJ1-1 gives the whole variable domain DTGVSQNPRHKITKRGQNVTFRCDPISEHNRLYWYRQTLGQGPEFLTYFQNEAQLEKSRLLSDRFSAERPKGSFSTLEIQRTEQGDSAMYLCASVREHTEAFFGQGTRLTVV.

This chain links TRBV19 with TRBJ2-5; no definite D call. The end of the DNA aligns better with TRBJ2-7, so the J call may be wrong. The germline CDR1 and CDR2 sequences are LNHDA and SQIVND (reference sequence). The CDR3 sequence is 13 residues long. The chain's CDR3 is CASRSAGRGEQYF. The CDR3 coding sequence is TGTGCCAGTAGGTCGGCAGGACGCGGCGAGCAGTACTTC.

The V call is TRBV28, the J call TRBJ1-2; the D is unclear. CDR3 length: 15 amino acids. The germline V gene has CDR1 MDHEN and CDR2 SYDVKM. V gave up 8 bases and J gave up 4 bases, with 20 bases separating them. In nucleotides, the CDR3 is TGTGCCAGCTCGCAAGGGCCGAAGTCCCTCTATGGCTACACCTTC. Residues: CASSQGPKSLYGYTF.

The chain links TRBV9 to TRBJ2-3; 7 bases map to TRBD1. Germline assignment: CDR1 SGDLS and CDR2 YYNGEE. V trimming: 4 bases; J trimming: 0 bases; junction bases outside the gene matches: 14. The CDR3 spans 18 residues. The CDR3 DNA reads as TGTGCCAGCAGCTCTAACCCCAGGGGGAGATATAGCACAGATACGCAGTATTTT. It codes for CASSSNPRGRYSTDTQYF.

V and J are TRBV30 and TRBJ1-3; D is unresolved. Germline-derived CDR1 and CDR2 are GTSNPN and SVGIG (reference sequence). The CDR3 has 11 residues. Trimming took off 2 bases at V and 11 bases at J, with 10 bases between the two ends. This CDR3 is CAWSTPGPIYF. The CDR3 region has the DNA TGTGCCTGGAGTACCCCAGGACCCATATATTTT.

This clone has only one observation. The gene calls are TRBV19 and TRBJ2-3, with D hard to call. Germline V gene data show CDR1 as LNHDA and CDR2 as SQIVND (reference sequence). The CDR3 is 14 residues long. The V and J ends lost 6 bases and 2 bases respectively, with 12 bases between them. CDR3 nucleotides: TGTGCCAGTAGCCGTCCAGCATACACAGATACGCAGTATTTT. It codes for CASSRPAYTDTQYF.

J is TRBJ2-7 and V is TRBV11-3; D not certain. V lost 0 bases and J lost 3, with 9 bases in between. This CDR3 is built from 14 residues. In germline, CDR1 is SGHNT, CDR2 YENEEA. The CDR3 region has the DNA TGTGCCAGCAGCTTAGATGGGGTAGGCTACGAGCAGTACTTC. This sequence encodes CASSLDGVGYEQYF.

The chain links TRBV19 to TRBJ2-7; the D call may be TRBD1 or TRBD2 (5 bases each). The CDR3 length is 14 residues. From germline, CDR1 is LNHDA and CDR2 SQIVND (reference sequence). The V end was cut by 1 base, the J end by 1 base, with 8 bases between. CDR3 loop: CASSIGGFSYEQYF. CDR3 DNA sequence: TGTGCCAGTAGTATAGGGGGGTTTTCCTACGAGCAGTACTTC.

This clone was counted a single time. The chain combines TRBV5-6 with TRBJ1-1, with a possible D match to TRBD1 (5 bases). The V gene's germline CDR1 is SGHDT and CDR2 YYEEEE. The ends were cut back, 4 bases at V and 4 bases at J, with 14 bases in the middle. The CDR3 totals 14 residues. DNA of the CDR3: TGTGCCAGCAGCAAGGGGCGGTGGGGCACTGAAGCTTTCTTT. Encoded protein: CASSKGRWGTEAFF. The full variable domain, its missing parts supplied by reference TRBV5-6 and TRBJ1-1, is DAGVTQSPTHLIKTRGQQVTLRCSPKSGHDTVSWYQQALGQGPQFIFQYYEEEERQRGNFPDRFSGHQFPNYSSELNVNALLLGDSALYLCASSKGRWGTEAFFGQGTRLTVV.